Listed here are 16 T cell receptor beta chains from one sample, sequenced in a study of T cells in Graves' hyperthyroidism and ophthalmopathy (dated by TCRdb to between 2018 and 2020). Library generation was performed with multiplex PCR. Sequencing used an Illumina HiSeq 2000. The TCR beta CDR3 regions were amplified from the RNA transcripts. A first-round RT-PCR of the TCR CDR3 used the HTBI primer set with the Qiagen OneStep RT-PCR kit. TCRdb trimmed public reads at Q25 via fastp, called clones via MiXCR and kept in-frame beta chains. Each entry is one CDR3 protein sequence, shown with its most common DNA and genes. Present in this sample are about 840,000 distinct CDR3 sequences, over 35% of which were seen just once. Approximately 8.7% of the sample is held by the ten biggest clonotypes. The source material was blood. Every receptor here comes from a young man with Graves' hyperthyroidism.

The chain employs TRBV6-1 and TRBJ2-7, with 9 bases aligning to TRBD1. CDR3 length: 14 residues. With V trimmed by 4 bases and J by 9 bases, 10 bases remained unmatched. CDR1 and CDR2 from the germline V gene are MNHNS and SASEGT. The CDR3 is CASSVGGQGVWQYF. The CDR3 nucleotides are TGTGCCAGCAGTGTCGGGGGACAGGGAGTATGGCAGTACTTC.

In its sample, this clonotype was seen many times. This sequence joins TRBV10-3 and TRBJ2-2; TRBD2 matches at 8 bases. This CDR3 region has 14 residues. The germline CDR1 and CDR2 sequences are ENHRY and SYGVKD. The V and J ends lost 10 bases and 7 bases, in that order; junction bases with no gene match: 11. The CDR3 region has the DNA TGTGCCACACAGCGGGAGTATGACGGCGGGGAGCTGTTTTTT. Translated, it gives CATQREYDGGELFF.

Comments on this clonotype: A much larger clone differs by one base, so this may be a read error. V and J are TRBV7-9 and TRBJ1-4, with no clear D. Per the germline V gene, CDR1 is SEHNR and CDR2 is FQNEAQ (reference sequence). This CDR3 has 12 amino acids. Trimming pared 5 bases from V and 5 bases from J, leaving 6 bases between. This chain's CDR3 is CASSPQNEKLFF. The CDR3, as DNA: TGTGCCAGCAGCCCCCAAAATGAAAAACTGTTTTTT.

At least ten counts were recorded for this clonotype. V and J are TRBV7-9 and TRBJ2-7; 7 bases align to TRBD1. The V gene end was trimmed by 5 bases and the J gene end by 4 bases; junction bases not matched to a gene: 2. Germline assignment: CDR1 SEHNR and CDR2 FQNEAQ (reference sequence). The CDR3 has 12 amino acids. CDR3: CASSQGQYEQYF. CDR3 in DNA: TGTGCCAGCAGCCAGGGACAGTACGAGCAGTACTTC.

The genes are TRBV12-3 or TRBV12-4 and TRBJ1-5; D not certain. The germline V and J ends were trimmed by 2 bases and 10 bases, with 12 bases remaining between them. The CDR3 consists of 13 residues. The CDR3 region has the DNA TGTGCCAGCAGTTTAAGGATCGCCGGACCCCAGCATTTT. Protein: CASSLRIAGPQHF.

This clonotype was seen many times. The rearrangement uses TRBV2 and TRBJ1-4; no definite D call. V lost 10 bases to trimming and J lost 8 bases, with 14 bases between them. This CDR3 has 12 amino acids. The germline gives CDR1 SNHLY, CDR2 FYNNEI. CDR3 amino acids: CATQTLGEKLFF. CDR3 nucleotides: TGTGCCACCCAGACCTTGGGCGAAAAACTGTTTTTT.

V gene TRBV6-1 combines with J gene TRBJ2-5; 10 nucleotides match TRBD2. Looked up from germline, CDR1 is MNHNS and CDR2 is SASEGT. With 1 base clipped from V and 1 base from J, the junction kept 9 bases outside the gene matches. The CDR3 length is 18 residues. Here the CDR3 DNA reads TGTGCCAGCAGTGAAGTAATCCTAGCGGGGGCCTTCCAAGAGACCCAGTACTTC. Protein: CASSEVILAGAFQETQYF.

Details on this clonotype: A read error may produce the germline difference seen at one junction end. The CDR3: CATSRGGFGATGELFF. The CDR3 region has the DNA TGTGCCACCAGCAGAGGGGGGTTTGGGGCAACCGGGGAGTTGTTTTTT. The rearrangement uses TRBV15 and TRBJ2-2; D might be TRBD1 or TRBD2, each matching 5 bases. Germline lookup yields CDR1 LNHNV and CDR2 YYDKDF (reference sequence). The CDR3 sequence is 16 residues long.

The CDR3 coding sequence is TGTGCCAGTAGTAACCTACGGACAGGCGGGATTAGCAATCAGCCCCAGCATTTT. Translated: CASSNLRTGGISNQPQHF. The genes are TRBV19 and TRBJ1-5; 7 nucleotides match TRBD1. The CDR3 sequence is 18 residues long. With V trimmed by 4 bases and J by 0 bases, 12 bases remained unmatched. In germline, CDR1 is LNHDA, CDR2 SQIVND (reference sequence).

This chain connects TRBV4-3 to TRBJ1-5; possible D gene TRBD1, 5 bases. Germline V gene lookup returns CDR1 LGHNA and CDR2 YSLEER. The CDR3 totals 16 residues. Trimming took off 0 bases at V and 2 bases at J, with 11 bases between the two ends. This CDR3 is CASSQERGEGNQPQHF. The CDR3, as DNA: TGCGCCAGCAGCCAAGAAAGGGGAGAAGGCAATCAGCCCCAGCATTTT.

The chain is built from TRBV3-1 and TRBJ2-7; maybe TRBD2 (6 bases). The CDR3 consists of 13 residues. V was cut by 3 bases and J by 5 bases, with 11 bases left in between. Germline values: CDR1 LGHDT, CDR2 YNNKEL (reference sequence). CDR3 residues: CASSHLEGHEQYF. The CDR3, as DNA: TGTGCCAGCAGCCACTTGGAGGGCCACGAGCAGTACTTC.

The chain couples TRBV20-1 to TRBJ1-1, with a tentative D call TRBD1 (6 bases). CDR3 length: 13 residues. The germline V gene has CDR1 DFQATT and CDR2 SNEGSKA (reference sequence). The V end was cut by 5 bases, the J end by 4 bases, with 14 bases between. The CDR3 sequence is CSARAGGPTEAFF. The CDR3 DNA follows: TGCAGTGCTCGAGCGGGGGGCCCCACTGAAGCTTTCTTT.

The V gene is TRBV29-1, the J gene TRBJ1-6; no clear D gene. Germline loops: CDR1 SQVTM, CDR2 ANQGSEA. Deletions cut 7 bases from V and 7 bases from J, with 11 bases between. There are 12 residues in the CDR3. CDR3 protein: CSDGRGNSPLHF. DNA of the CDR3: TGCAGCGATGGAAGAGGGAATTCACCCCTCCACTTT.

The rearrangement uses TRBV2 and TRBJ1-6; TRBD1 is a possible D gene (5 bases). Germline lookup yields CDR1 SNHLY and CDR2 FYNNEI. CDR3 length: 17 amino acids. V lost 3 bases, J lost 7 bases, and 19 bases lay in between. CDR3 amino acids: CASSEQGPVGDNSPLHF. Written as DNA, the CDR3 is TGTGCCAGCAGTGAGCAGGGCCCAGTAGGGGACAATTCACCCCTCCACTTT.

The rearrangement uses TRBV7-3 and TRBJ2-2, with 9 bases aligning to TRBD1. The CDR3 contains 15 residues. Germline V gene sequence: CDR1 SGHTA, CDR2 FQGTGA. With 3 bases clipped from V and 5 bases from J, the junction kept 4 bases outside the gene matches. The DNA for the CDR3 is TGTGCCAGCAGCTTTACAGGGGGCAGAACCGGGGAGCTGTTTTTT. Amino acid sequence: CASSFTGGRTGELFF. Looking up the rest from reference TRBV7-3 and TRBJ2-2 gives the full variable domain: GAGVSQTPSNKVTEKGKYVELRCDPISGHTALYWYRQSLGQGPEFLIYFQGTGAADDSGLPNDRFFAVRPEGSVSTLKIQRTERGDSAVYLCASSFTGGRTGELFFGEGSRLTVL.

The V call is TRBV29-1, the J call TRBJ2-5; possibly TRBD1 for D (5 bases). This CDR3 spans 13 amino acids. The V end was cut by 4 bases, the J end by 7 bases, with 16 bases between. Germline V gene sequence: CDR1 SQVTM, CDR2 ANQGSEA. As DNA, the CDR3 is TGCAGCGTTGTTCAGGGTTTTGGGGCGACCCAGTACTTC. Protein product: CSVVQGFGATQYF.